This TCR beta chain was captured by sequencing in a study of CD8 T cells in Susac syndrome. Random hexamers were used to reverse transcribe an amount of about 0.45 to 1 ug RNA. TCRdb processed the immunoSEQ multiplex PCR reads anew with MiXCR; each CDR3 protein has one entry. The table lists 200,000 or so distinct CDR3 sequences, approximately 94% of them singletons. CDR3 size: 13 residues. Trimming removed 3 bases at V and 8 bases at J, with 16 bases between. In germline, CDR1 is GTSNPN, CDR2 SVGIG (reference sequence). This receptor was taken from a human donor with multiple sclerosis. The V call is TRBV30, the J call TRBJ1-2; possibly TRBD1 for D (5 bases). Sequencing was performed on CD4+ T cells from PBMCs. In DNA form, the CDR3 reads TGTGCCTGGAGCCAGATGACAGACTCGGGCTACACCTTC. Translating gives CAWSQMTDSGYTF. Using reference TRBV30 and TRBJ1-2 for the parts outside the CDR3, the full variable domain is SQTIHQWPATLVQPVGSPLSLECTVEGTSNPNLYWYRQAAGRGLQLLFYSVGIGQISSEVPQNLSASRPQDRQFILSSKKLLLSDSGFYLCAWSQMTDSGYTFGSGTRLTVV.